This TCR beta chain originates from a study of post-analysis software for immune sequencing data. Study results and limitations: A handful of TRBV segments were more frequent in patients than controls; TRBV5-6, TRBV5-1 and TRBV20-1 belonged to this group.

A remark on this clonotype: Its antigen is as yet unknown.

Libraries were made from TCR beta cDNA, and they carried unique molecular identifiers. MiXCR, applied by TCRdb to the PCR reads, yields one record per CDR3 protein. The sample has some 890,000 distinct CDR3 sequences, approximately 53% seen once; the top ten hold around 4.5%. Trimming took 0 bases from V and 0 from J; bases not matched to a gene: 4. Germline CDR1 and CDR2: SGHRS and YFSETQ. The CDR3 has 18 residues. The receptor's source is a girl between 5 and 17 years old with multiple sclerosis. The sample taken for sequencing was blood. V usage is TRBV5-1 and J usage is TRBJ2-1; 12 nucleotides agree with TRBD2. The CDR3 DNA sequence: TGCGCCAGCAGCTTGGCCCTAGCGGGGGGGCTCTCCTACAATGAGCAGTTCTTC. Protein: CASSLALAGGLSYNEQFF.